The 22 T cell receptor beta chains reported below all come from one sample, sequenced in a study of blood T cell repertoires in COVID-19. Assay: immunoSEQ multiplex PCR; the TCRdb copy retains only in-frame clones and omits some. The sample lists approximately 390,000 clones; 85% to 90% were seen once. The sequenced material came from PBMCs or T cells enriched from blood (not recorded which). These receptors originate from a woman aged 45-65 years who had recovered from COVID-19.

V gene TRBV30 combines with J gene TRBJ1-5; the match to TRBD1 covers 7 bases. V was clipped by 0 bases and J by 4 bases; unmatched bases: 6. Germline V gives CDR1 GTSNPN, CDR2 SVGIG (reference sequence). The CDR3 sequence is 15 residues long. The CDR3 protein is CAWSVPARGNQPQHF. Written as DNA, the CDR3 is TGTGCCTGGAGTGTTCCCGCCAGGGGGAATCAGCCCCAGCATTTT.

The gene calls are TRBV30 and TRBJ1-2; D gene unclear. This CDR3 contains 13 residues. CDR1 is GTSNPN and CDR2 is SVGIG in the germline V gene (reference sequence). Trimming left V 4 bases short and J 4 bases short, with 13 bases between. CDR3 in DNA: TGTGCCTGGACTACCGGGTTGCGCTATGGCTACACCTTC. Protein product: CAWTTGLRYGYTF.

The rearrangement uses TRBV28 and TRBJ1-6; D is undetermined. CDR1 is MDHEN, CDR2 SYDVKM, per germline. The V gene lost 4 bases and the J gene lost 6 bases, with 16 bases spanning the gap. The length of the CDR3 is 16 residues. CDR3 sequence reads: CASSSPGYMGNSPLHF. The CDR3 coding sequence is TGTGCCAGCAGTTCTCCGGGGTATATGGGTAATTCACCCCTCCACTTT. Full variable domain (remainder filled in from reference TRBV28 and TRBJ1-6): DVKVTQSSRYLVKRTGEKVFLECVQDMDHENMFWYRQDPGLGLRLIYFSYDVKMKEKGDIPEGYSVSREKKERFSLILESASTNQTSMYLCASSSPGYMGNSPLHFGNGTRLTVT.

The chain couples TRBV6-2 or TRBV6-3 to TRBJ1-2, with D maybe TRBD1 (6 bases). Trimming took 6 bases from V and 0 from J, leaving 17 bases between them. CDR1 is MNHEY, CDR2 SVGEGT, per germline. CDR3 length: 16 amino acids. This chain's CDR3 is CASSSRRQVANYGYTF. The CDR3 bases are TGTGCCAGCAGCTCAAGGAGACAGGTCGCTAACTATGGCTACACCTTC.

The chain is built from TRBV2 and TRBJ1-1, with unresolved D. Looked up from germline, CDR1 is SNHLY and CDR2 is FYNNEI. The CDR3 is made up of 18 amino acids. V was pared by 0 bases and J by 0 bases, with 17 bases between. The CDR3 bases are TGTGCCAGCAGTGAAGCGCTACAGAAAAGAGCATTGAACACTGAAGCTTTCTTT. Protein: CASSEALQKRALNTEAFF.

The genes are TRBV3-1 (or the pseudogene TRBV3-2) and TRBJ1-2; TRBD1 is a possible D gene (5 bases). The CDR3 is 12 residues long. Trimming pared 2 bases from V and 7 bases from J, leaving 8 bases between. The germline V gene encodes CDR1 LGHDT and CDR2 YNNKEL (reference sequence). CDR3 coding DNA: TGTGCCAGCAGCCAACAGGGATTTGGCTACACCTTC. The encoded protein is CASSQQGFGYTF.

In this sample, this clone turned up many times. The genes are TRBV6-8 and TRBJ1-2; unclear D gene. From germline, CDR1 is MNHGY and CDR2 SAAAGT. This CDR3 is built from 12 residues. V lost 6 bases and J lost 6, with 11 bases in between. CDR3 nucleotide sequence: TGTGCCAGCAGGTATAAACACGATGGCTACACCTTC. It encodes CASRYKHDGYTF.

The chain is built from TRBV19 and TRBJ1-2; possible D gene TRBD1, 5 bases. V gave up 7 bases and J gave up 5 bases, with 14 bases separating them. CDR3 size: 13 residues. Germline V gene data show CDR1 as LNHDA and CDR2 as SQIVND (reference sequence). CDR3 amino acids: CASKGAGRYGYTF. The CDR3 bases are TGTGCCAGTAAAGGGGCAGGGCGGTATGGCTACACCTTC.

This CDR3 reads CAWSVSRSTIDREVKNIQYF. The CDR3 region has the DNA TGTGCCTGGAGTGTAAGTAGATCGACAATAGACAGGGAGGTCAAAAACATTCAGTACTTC. V usage is TRBV30 and J usage is TRBJ2-4; D is possibly TRBD1 (7 bases). Trimming removed 0 bases from V and 3 bases from J, with 27 bases in between. The length of the CDR3 is 20 residues. The V gene's germline CDR1 is GTSNPN and CDR2 SVGIG (reference sequence).

CDR3 loop: CASSQENRVNEKLFF. The CDR3, as DNA: TGTGCCAGCAGCCAAGAAAACAGGGTAAATGAAAAACTGTTTTTT. J is TRBJ1-4 and V is TRBV3-1 (or the pseudogene TRBV3-2), with D possibly TRBD1 on 6 matching bases. The CDR3 has 15 residues. Trimming shortened V by 0 bases and J by 5 bases, and 10 bases separated the two germline ends. Germline V CDR1 and CDR2: LGHDT, YNNKEL (reference sequence).

The chain couples TRBV5-1 to TRBJ1-2; 8 nucleotides align to TRBD1. The germline V gene has CDR1 SGHRS and CDR2 YFSETQ. Unmatched junction bases numbered 7, after V lost 0 bases and J lost 0 bases. CDR3 length: 17 amino acids. DNA of the CDR3: TGCGCCAGCAGCTTGGCCGGGACAGGTTTTCCTAACTATGGCTACACCTTC. It is translated as CASSLAGTGFPNYGYTF.

This chain connects TRBV7-9 to TRBJ2-7; TRBD1 is a possible D gene (5 bases). Trimming removed 7 bases at V and 3 bases at J, with 13 bases between. This CDR3 is 13 amino acids long. Germline assignment: CDR1 SEHNR and CDR2 FQNEAQ (reference sequence). As DNA, the CDR3 is TGTGCCAGCAACAAACCAGGGCGCTACGAGCAGTACTTC. This sequence encodes CASNKPGRYEQYF.

The V call is TRBV7-9, the J call TRBJ1-3; 8 positions match TRBD1. Losses at the gene ends were 3 bases for V and 4 bases for J; bases not matched to a gene: 8. Per germline, CDR1 SEHNR and CDR2 FQNEAQ (reference sequence). This CDR3 is built from 16 residues. CDR3 DNA: TGTGCCAGCAGCTTTCCGGGACAGGTCGACGGAAACACCATATATTTT. It encodes CASSFPGQVDGNTIYF.

This clone occurred a few times. The rearrangement uses TRBV6-5 and TRBJ2-3, with TRBD1 identical over 8 bases. CDR1 MNHEY and CDR2 SVGAGI come from the germline V gene. With 7 bases clipped from V and 9 bases from J, the junction kept 9 bases outside the gene matches. The CDR3 consists of 13 residues. The CDR3 DNA follows: TGTGCCAGCACCACGGGACAGGCTGGGACGCAGTATTTT. It yields the protein CASTTGQAGTQYF.

For this clone: A far larger clone lies a single base away; this is likely a read error. The sample carries other DNA sequences with the same CDR3. The CDR3 loop reads CASSRGQGDTEAFF. The CDR3 nucleotides are TGTGCCAGCAGCCGGGGACAGGGGGACACTGAAGCTTTCTTT. The chain carries TRBV7-9 and TRBJ1-1; TRBD1 matches at 11 bases. V shed 5 bases and J 3 bases; nucleotides not matched to a gene: 2. Germline V gene data show CDR1 as SEHNR and CDR2 as FQNEAQ (reference sequence). There are 14 residues in the CDR3.

The sample holds one count of this clone. The rearrangement joins TRBV9 to TRBJ1-1; 7 nucleotides match TRBD1. The CDR3 covers 16 residues. Germline CDR1 SGDLS, CDR2 YYNGEE. V lost 4 bases and J lost 5; bases outside the gene matches: 14. CDR3 amino acids: CASSKPGQSLETEAFF. As DNA, the CDR3 is TGTGCCAGCAGCAAGCCGGGACAGTCCTTGGAAACTGAAGCTTTCTTT.

The rearrangement links TRBV15 to TRBJ1-2, with D tentatively TRBD1 (5 bases). The CDR3 has 15 amino acids. CDR1 and CDR2 from the germline V gene are LNHNV and YYDKDF (reference sequence). Trimming removed 0 bases from V and 0 bases from J, with 8 bases in between. CDR3 loop: CATSRDVGANYGYTF. The CDR3 DNA is TGTGCCACCAGCAGAGATGTAGGGGCTAACTATGGCTACACCTTC.

The J gene is TRBJ2-1, the V gene TRBV2, with TRBD2 matching 11 bases. This CDR3 region has 15 residues. V trimming: 5 bases; J trimming: 2 bases; junction bases outside the gene matches: 2. Germline values: CDR1 SNHLY, CDR2 FYNNEI. CDR3 DNA sequence: TGTGCCAGCAGTATTAGCGGGGGGGCCTACAATGAGCAGTTCTTC. Encoded protein: CASSISGGAYNEQFF.

The V gene is TRBV4-3, the J gene TRBJ2-3, with D possibly being TRBD2 (5 bases). Germline CDR1 LGHNA, CDR2 YSLEER. The CDR3 is 17 amino acids. Trimming took 0 bases from V and 4 from J, leaving 17 bases between them. CDR3 sequence (DNA): TGCGCCAGCAGCCAAGATCGGGGTCTCGGCCCTTCAGATACGCAGTATTTT. Translation gives CASSQDRGLGPSDTQYF.

The chain couples TRBV20-1 to TRBJ2-3; maybe TRBD1 (5 bases). The CDR3 is 13 residues long. V lost 3 bases and J lost 12, with 19 bases in between. The V gene's germline CDR1 is DFQATT and CDR2 SNEGSKA (reference sequence). The CDR3 loop reads CSASKVVQGRQYF. In DNA form, the CDR3 reads TGCAGTGCTAGTAAAGTGGTTCAGGGCAGACAGTATTTT.

The chain uses TRBV20-1 and TRBJ1-1; D not resolved. The germline V gene has CDR1 DFQATT and CDR2 SNEGSKA (reference sequence). V lost 3 bases and J 0 bases, leaving 5 bases between the germline ends. The CDR3 is 12 amino acids. The DNA for the CDR3 is TGCAGTGCTAGTTCAGTGAACACTGAAGCTTTCTTT. Translation: CSASSVNTEAFF.

The chain is built from TRBV10-2 and TRBJ2-5, with D uncertain. The CDR3 runs 11 residues. Germline CDR1 WSHSY, CDR2 SAAADI. V lost 8 bases and J 1 base, leaving 5 bases between the germline ends. CDR3 residues: CASQRQETQYF. CDR3 sequence (DNA): TGCGCCAGCCAGCGCCAAGAGACCCAGTACTTC.